The rows below give T cell receptor beta chains drawn from one sample of a study of regulatory T cells in long-lasting Graves disease. MiXCR, applied by TCRdb to the multiplex PCR reads, yields one record per CDR3 protein. The data show roughly 250,000 distinct CDR3 sequences, about 20% seen once. The sample was also linked to a second study, of T cells in Graves' hyperthyroidism and ophthalmopathy.

This specimen was peripheral blood mononuclear cells (PBMCs), taken at new diagnosis, from a patient treated with antithyroid drugs. The receptors were sampled from a woman aged 25-40 years with Graves disease. Both conserved end residues are part of each CDR3. Fields, in order: V gene, clone size, J gene, D gene, CDR3 protein, CDR3 DNA. D genes are given only for firm matches. Clone size is stated in some rows and not others, as once, few, many or a class when expanded.

v_gene: TRBV12-5
abundance: many
j_gene: TRBJ1-1
d_gene: .
CDR3aa: CASGWGHGTEAFF
CDR3nt: TGTGCTAGTGGTTGGGGGCATGGCACTGAAGCTTTCTTT

v_gene: TRBV20-1
abundance: many
j_gene: TRBJ1-2
d_gene: .
CDR3aa: CSARDAVLNYGYTF
CDR3nt: TGCAGTGCTAGAGATGCAGTCCTAAACTATGGCTACACCTTC

v_gene: TRBV9
abundance: many
j_gene: TRBJ2-5
d_gene: .
CDR3aa: CASSAAGTQKETQYF
CDR3nt: TGTGCCAGCAGCGCCGCCGGGACGCAAAAAGAGACCCAGTACTTC

v_gene: TRBV18
abundance: many
j_gene: TRBJ1-1
d_gene: TRBD1
CDR3aa: CASSPNYGTGSEAFF
CDR3nt: TGTGCCAGCTCACCCAACTACGGGACAGGGTCTGAAGCTTTCTTT

v_gene: TRBV20-1
abundance: many
j_gene: TRBJ1-1
d_gene: .
CDR3aa: CSAAQGSVAFF
CDR3nt: TGCAGTGCTGCACAGGGAAGCGTAGCTTTCTTT

v_gene: TRBV6-1
abundance: .
j_gene: TRBJ1-2
d_gene: .
CDR3aa: CTSSGRVDGYTF
CDR3nt: TGTACCAGCAGTGGTAGGGTGGATGGCTACACCTTC

v_gene: TRBV6-5
abundance: many
j_gene: TRBJ2-1
d_gene: TRBD1
CDR3aa: CASSYGTGWDEQFF
CDR3nt: TGTGCCAGCAGTTACGGGACAGGGTGGGATGAGCAGTTCTTC

v_gene: TRBV20-1
abundance: many
j_gene: TRBJ1-2
d_gene: .
CDR3aa: CSASTGLSESDYTF
CDR3nt: TGCAGTGCTTCGACGGGGCTTTCGGAAAGTGACTACACCTTC

v_gene: TRBV18
abundance: many
j_gene: TRBJ1-2
d_gene: .
CDR3aa: CASSPQTVVNYGYTF
CDR3nt: TGTGCCAGCTCACCTCAGACAGTAGTTAACTATGGCTACACCTTC

v_gene: TRBV6-8
abundance: .
j_gene: TRBJ2-5
d_gene: TRBD2
CDR3aa: CASSSGLAGGRETQYF
CDR3nt: TGTGCCAGCAGTTCCGGACTAGCGGGAGGGCGAGAGACCCAGTACTTC

v_gene: TRBV27
abundance: many
j_gene: TRBJ1-2
d_gene: TRBD1
CDR3aa: CASSSGTVYGYTF
CDR3nt: TGTGCCAGCAGTTCCGGGACAGTTTATGGCTACACCTTC

v_gene: TRBV7-9
abundance: .
j_gene: TRBJ2-3
d_gene: .
CDR3aa: CASSLKSDTQYF
CDR3nt: TGTGCCAGCAGCTTAAAGTCAGATACGCAGTATTTT

v_gene: TRBV7-2
abundance: many
j_gene: TRBJ2-1
d_gene: TRBD2
CDR3aa: CASSLQLAGEQFF
CDR3nt: TGTGCCAGCAGCCTCCAACTAGCGGGTGAGCAGTTCTTC

v_gene: TRBV2
abundance: many
j_gene: TRBJ1-1
d_gene: .
CDR3aa: CAIRGGRGTEAFF
CDR3nt: TGTGCCATTAGGGGGGGTCGGGGCACTGAAGCTTTCTTT

v_gene: TRBV5-1
abundance: many
j_gene: TRBJ1-1
d_gene: .
CDR3aa: CASSLAAGTTEAFF
CDR3nt: TGCGCCAGCAGCTTGGCGGCAGGGACCACTGAAGCTTTCTTT

v_gene: TRBV7-9
abundance: many
j_gene: TRBJ1-1
d_gene: .
CDR3aa: CASSPRTGEAFF
CDR3nt: TGTGCCAGCAGCCCTAGGACGGGAGAAGCTTTCTTT

v_gene: TRBV9
abundance: many
j_gene: TRBJ1-5
d_gene: .
CDR3aa: CASSVEGLENQPQHF
CDR3nt: TGTGCCAGCAGCGTAGAGGGGTTGGAAAATCAGCCCCAGCATTTT

v_gene: TRBV29-1
abundance: once
j_gene: TRBJ2-1
d_gene: .
CDR3aa: CSVYRIQEQFF
CDR3nt: TGCAGCGTCTACAGGATACAGGAGCAGTTCTTC

v_gene: TRBV13
abundance: .
j_gene: TRBJ2-3
d_gene: TRBD1
CDR3aa: CASGDTGVTGDTQYF
CDR3nt: TGTGCCAGCGGGGACACAGGGGTTACAGGAGATACGCAGTATTTT

v_gene: TRBV5-1
abundance: many
j_gene: TRBJ2-2
d_gene: .
CDR3aa: CASSLFGANTGELFF
CDR3nt: TGCGCCAGCAGCTTGTTCGGTGCGAACACCGGGGAGCTGTTTTTT

v_gene: TRBV3-1
abundance: many
j_gene: TRBJ1-5
d_gene: .
CDR3aa: CASSQNRGGSNQPQHF
CDR3nt: TGTGCCAGCAGCCAAAACCGGGGGGGGAGCAATCAGCCCCAGCATTTT

v_gene: TRBV5-1
abundance: many
j_gene: TRBJ1-2
d_gene: TRBD1
CDR3aa: CASSPRQGMDYGYTF
CDR3nt: TGCGCCAGCAGCCCCCGACAGGGGATGGACTATGGCTACACCTTC